Shown below are 20 T cell receptor beta chains from a single sample sequenced in a study of monozygotic twins with inflammatory bowel disease (dated by TCRdb to about 2019). The library was generated by 5' RACE. TCRdb names Illumina HiSeq 2500 as the instrument used. The reads underwent TCRdb reprocessing, giving one record for each CDR3 protein sequence and no DNA. The table of this sample itemizes over 150,000 distinct CDR3 sequences. In total, the top ten clones hold around 2.4% of the sample. Sequenced: blood. These receptor sequences come from a human donor with ulcerative colitis or Crohn's disease, or a healthy co-twin of an affected twin (not recorded which).

V usage is TRBV7-8 and J usage is TRBJ1-2; there is no DNA to check the TCRdb D call of TRBD1. This CDR3 contains 17 residues. The germline gives CDR1 SGHVS, CDR2 FQNEAQ. The CDR3 sequence: CASSLGVYEDRGSGYTF.

The gene calls are TRBV20-1 and TRBJ1-1; TCRdb reports TRBD1, a call that lacks DNA to check it against. This CDR3 has 14 amino acids. Germline loops: CDR1 DFQATT, CDR2 SNEGSKA (reference sequence). CDR3 loop: CSATRQGPNTEAFF.

The V call is TRBV7-9, the J call TRBJ1-1; TCRdb returns TRBD1, unconfirmable since there is no DNA. CDR1 is SEHNR, CDR2 FQNEAQ, per germline (reference sequence). This CDR3 contains 13 residues. CDR3 sequence: CASSWGQDGEAFF.

The chain joins TRBV28 to TRBJ1-2. CDR1 MDHEN and CDR2 SYDVKM come from the germline V gene. The CDR3 sequence is 13 residues long. CDR3 region: CASSLEQGVGYTF.

This chain joins TRBV15 and TRBJ2-1; the TRBD2 assignment by TCRdb is unverifiable without DNA. From germline, CDR1 is LNHNV and CDR2 YYDKDF (reference sequence). The CDR3 is made up of 17 amino acids. The CDR3 region is CATSRDGVAGGNNEQFF.

The gene calls are TRBV28 and TRBJ1-2; TCRdb calls TRBD1, which cannot be checked without DNA. The CDR3 covers 15 residues. Germline CDR1 is MDHEN and CDR2 is SYDVKM. CDR3 sequence: CASSSLTGTVLGYTF.

The V and J genes are TRBV5-4 and TRBJ2-2; with no DNA, the TCRdb D assignment of TRBD2 cannot be verified. The CDR3 loop spans 17 amino acids. Germline loops: CDR1 SGHNT, CDR2 YYREEE (reference sequence). The CDR3 spells CASSPAGGEIAAGELFF.

V is TRBV12-3 or TRBV12-4 and J is TRBJ2-5; as DNA is missing, the TRBD1 call by TCRdb cannot be tested. This CDR3 has 13 residues. Here the CDR3 reads CASTRTAQETQYF.

This chain uses TRBV5-5 with TRBJ2-3; the D call of TRBD2 rests on TCRdb alone, since no DNA is present to check it. The V gene's germline CDR1 is SGHKS and CDR2 YYEKEE (reference sequence). The CDR3 sequence is 16 residues long. CDR3 in amino acids: CASSLASGGAGDTQYF.

The chain is built from TRBV20-1 and TRBJ2-2; there is no DNA to check the TCRdb D call of TRBD1. The CDR3 has 16 amino acids. Per germline, CDR1 DFQATT and CDR2 SNEGSKA (reference sequence). The CDR3 sequence is CSALQRDRGRPGELFF.

The gene calls are TRBV5-1 and TRBJ2-2; the D call of TRBD1 rests on TCRdb alone, since no DNA is present to check it. The CDR3 contains 15 residues. Germline V gene lookup returns CDR1 SGHRS and CDR2 YFSETQ. The CDR3 sequence is CASSYGIPGTGELFF.

V gene TRBV4-1 combines with J gene TRBJ2-7; the TCRdb call, TRBD2, lacks DNA for checking. Germline CDR1 MGHRA, CDR2 YSYEKL. The CDR3 has 17 amino acids. The CDR3 protein is CASSQDRRLDSLYEQYF.

The CDR3 loop reads CASSSDGGVGDTQYF. The chain employs TRBV11-2 and TRBJ2-3. The CDR3 loop spans 15 amino acids. Germline CDR1 reads SGHAT; CDR2 reads FQNNGV.

The chain links TRBV20-1 to TRBJ2-1; no DNA is available, so the TRBD2 call from TCRdb remains unchecked. The germline V gene has CDR1 DFQATT and CDR2 SNEGSKA (reference sequence). CDR3 length: 15 amino acids. This CDR3 is CSADEALISYNEQFF.

The chain combines TRBV29-1 with TRBJ2-7. This CDR3 has 12 amino acids. Germline CDR1 SQVTM, CDR2 ANQGSEA. This CDR3 is CSVALSGYEQYF.

The chain uses TRBV10-3 and TRBJ1-2. CDR3 length: 13 residues. Germline CDR1 ENHRY, CDR2 SYGVKD. CDR3: CAISDDGNYGYTF.

The chain couples TRBV20-1 to TRBJ2-7; TCRdb reports TRBD1, a call that lacks DNA to check it against. The germline CDR1 and CDR2 sequences are DFQATT and SNEGSKA (reference sequence). The CDR3 contains 12 residues. The CDR3 sequence: CSAPRAGGEQYF.

The V gene is TRBV9, the J gene TRBJ1-4. The CDR3 loop spans 14 amino acids. Per germline, CDR1 SGDLS and CDR2 YYNGEE. This chain's CDR3 is CASSPWRGNEKLFF.

The chain employs TRBV29-1 and TRBJ2-2; TCRdb names TRBD2, which stays unverified in the absence of DNA. Looked up from germline, CDR1 is SQVTM and CDR2 is ANQGSEA. The CDR3 covers 14 residues. The CDR3 sequence: CSTRTGANTGELFF.

The chain couples TRBV3-1 to TRBJ2-5; TCRdb's D call of TRBD2 is untestable without DNA. CDR3 length equals 20 residues. Germline V gene sequence: CDR1 LGHDT, CDR2 YNNKEL (reference sequence). CDR3 protein: CASSQAPPGLAGGGQETQYF.